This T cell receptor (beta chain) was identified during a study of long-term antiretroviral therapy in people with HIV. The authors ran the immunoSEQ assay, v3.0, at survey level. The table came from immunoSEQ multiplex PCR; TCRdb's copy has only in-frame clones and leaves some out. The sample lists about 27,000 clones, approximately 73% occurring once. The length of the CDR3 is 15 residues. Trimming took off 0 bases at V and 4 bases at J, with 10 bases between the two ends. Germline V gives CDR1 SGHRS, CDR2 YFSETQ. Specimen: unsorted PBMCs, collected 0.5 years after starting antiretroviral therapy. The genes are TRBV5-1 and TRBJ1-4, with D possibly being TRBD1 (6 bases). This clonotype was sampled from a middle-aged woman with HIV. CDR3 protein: CASSLERGDNEKLFF. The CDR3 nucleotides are TGCGCCAGCAGCTTGGAAAGGGGGGATAATGAAAAACTGTTTTTT.